This T cell receptor beta chain stems from a study of T cells in Graves' hyperthyroidism and ophthalmopathy. Study-wide results and limits: Ophthalmopathy, which appeared later, was predicted by the model a median about 6.8 months before onset. Blood also contained most expanded thyroid clonotypes above 0.001.

TCR beta CDR3 regions were amplified from RNA. HTBI primers were the set used in a first-round RT-PCR of the TCR CDR3. TCRdb re-called the multiplex PCR reads through MiXCR, storing one row per CDR3 protein. The sample consists of about 700,000 distinct CDR3 sequences, about 45% of them appearing once. This CDR3 comprises 13 residues. V lost 6 bases to trimming and J lost 10 bases; unmatched junction nucleotides: 11. Germline V gene sequence: CDR1 SNHLY, CDR2 FYNNEI. This clonotype was counted only a few times. The antigen is undetermined. This TCR was sampled from an adult man with Graves' disease, either hyperthyroidism or ophthalmopathy (not recorded which). Sequenced sample: peripheral blood or thyroid tissue (not recorded which). V and J are TRBV2 and TRBJ1-1; 7 bases match TRBD1. For the CDR3, the DNA is TGTGCCAGCAGCGAGGGACAGCTTCGGGTAGCTTTCTTT. It yields the protein CASSEGQLRVAFF.